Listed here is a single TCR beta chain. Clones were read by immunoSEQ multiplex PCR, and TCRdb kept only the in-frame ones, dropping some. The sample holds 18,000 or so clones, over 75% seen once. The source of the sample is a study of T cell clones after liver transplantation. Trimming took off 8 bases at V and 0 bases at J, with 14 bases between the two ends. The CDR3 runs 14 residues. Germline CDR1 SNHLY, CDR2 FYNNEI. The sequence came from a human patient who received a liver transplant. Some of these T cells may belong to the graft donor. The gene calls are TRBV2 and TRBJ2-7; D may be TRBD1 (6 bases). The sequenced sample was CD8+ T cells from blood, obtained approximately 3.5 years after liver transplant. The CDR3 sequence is CASQGQPNSYEQYF. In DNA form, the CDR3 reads TGTGCCAGCCAGGGACAACCCAACTCCTACGAGCAGTACTTC.